The 7 T cell receptor beta chains below all came from one sample that was sequenced in a study of T cell responses to AZD1222 COVID-19 vaccine. Sequenced by immunoSEQ multiplex PCR; TCRdb stores in-frame clones only, minus some. Among approximately 97,000 clones listed, roughly 80% were seen once. Here the sequenced sample was peripheral blood, taken on day 0 of AZD1222 vaccination. These receptors came from an adult in good health.

The chain links TRBV5-1 to TRBJ2-3; 13 bases are shared with TRBD2. This CDR3 has 18 residues. Germline V gene data show CDR1 as SGHRS and CDR2 as YFSETQ. V lost 5 bases and J lost 2; bases outside the gene matches: 11. The CDR3 protein is CASSSGAGLAGFTDTQYF. The CDR3 nucleotides are TGCGCCAGCAGTTCCGGAGCGGGACTAGCGGGATTCACAGATACGCAGTATTTT.

The chain's CDR3 is CATSRARQMSGGELFF. In nucleotides, the CDR3 is TGTGCCACCAGCAGAGCTCGTCAGATGAGTGGCGGGGAGCTGTTTTTT. This chain joins TRBV15 and TRBJ2-2; unclear D gene. V shed 1 base and J shed 7 bases, with 16 bases lying between them. Per the germline V gene, CDR1 is LNHNV and CDR2 is YYDKDF (reference sequence). The CDR3 consists of 16 residues.

This chain connects TRBV28 to TRBJ1-2, with 7 nucleotides matching TRBD1. J lost 2 bases, V lost 4 bases, and 7 bases had no gene match. The CDR3 is 15 residues long. Germline V gene sequence: CDR1 MDHEN, CDR2 SYDVKM. Here the CDR3 DNA reads TGTGCCAGCAGTTCGCCCGACAGGGTGAACTATGGCTACACCTTC. Translation gives CASSSPDRVNYGYTF.

V and J are TRBV5-1 and TRBJ1-6; D not resolved. CDR3 length equals 13 residues. The V end lost 1 base, the J end lost 8 bases, and 7 bases lay between the germline ends. CDR1 and CDR2 (germline): SGHRS, YFSETQ. In DNA, the CDR3 is TGCGCCAGCAGCTTGAGTGGGGATTCACCCCTCCACTTT. Translation gives CASSLSGDSPLHF.

This chain uses TRBV7-9 with TRBJ1-4, with TRBD1 matching over 8 bases. The CDR3 is 16 amino acids. The V gene's germline CDR1 is SEHNR and CDR2 FQNEAQ (reference sequence). J gave up 5 bases and V 1 base, and 6 bases lay outside the gene matches. The CDR3 region has the DNA TGTGCCAGCAGCTTAGGCTTCAGGGGGCTCAATGAAAAACTGTTTTTT. It is translated as CASSLGFRGLNEKLFF.

This clone showed up just once. V is TRBV19 and J is TRBJ2-7, with a tentative D call TRBD1 (6 bases). V was shortened by 6 bases and J by 1 base, with 10 bases between the two germline ends. Germline V gene lookup returns CDR1 LNHDA and CDR2 SQIVND (reference sequence). The CDR3 length is 13 residues. CDR3 sequence: CASSKDSSYEQYF. In nucleotides, the CDR3 is TGTGCCAGTAGCAAGGACAGTTCCTACGAGCAGTACTTC.

V gene TRBV5-6 combines with J gene TRBJ1-2, with D hard to call. Trimming cost V 1 base and J 2 bases, with 6 bases left between them. Germline V gene lookup returns CDR1 SGHDT and CDR2 YYEEEE. The CDR3 runs 13 residues. The chain's CDR3 is CASSLPGNYGYTF. The CDR3 nucleotides read TGTGCCAGCAGCTTGCCGGGCAACTATGGCTACACCTTC.